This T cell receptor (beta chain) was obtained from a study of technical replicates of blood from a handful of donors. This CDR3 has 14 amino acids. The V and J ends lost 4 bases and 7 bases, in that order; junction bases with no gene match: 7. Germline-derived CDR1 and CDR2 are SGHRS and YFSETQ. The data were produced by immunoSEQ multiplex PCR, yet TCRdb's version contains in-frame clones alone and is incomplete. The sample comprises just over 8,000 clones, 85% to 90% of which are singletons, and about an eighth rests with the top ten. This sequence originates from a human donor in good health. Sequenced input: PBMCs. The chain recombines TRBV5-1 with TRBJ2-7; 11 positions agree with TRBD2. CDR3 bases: TGCGCCAGCAGCCCCGGGACTAGCGGACAAGAGCAGTACTTC. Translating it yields CASSPGTSGQEQYF.